This T cell receptor (beta chain) was found in a study of T cell changes during pregnancy in multiple sclerosis. This CDR3 contains 19 residues. Germline CDR1 WNHNN, CDR2 SYGVQD (reference sequence). V gave up 2 bases and J gave up 0 bases; unmatched junction bases: 9. Profiled with immunoSEQ multiplex PCR; TCRdb holds only in-frame clones, not every one. The data contain some 12,000 clones, 70% to 90% of them singletons. The V and J genes are TRBV10-1 and TRBJ2-3; 12 bases are shared with TRBD2. Source: CD8+ T cells from peripheral blood mononuclear cells, taken in the second trimester of pregnancy. This clonotype was obtained from a female donor in good health, enrolled as a control in a pregnancy study. Here the CDR3 DNA reads TGCGCCAGCAGTGAGCCCTCGACGCTAGCGGGAGGGAGCACAGATACGCAGTATTTT. Translated: CASSEPSTLAGGSTDTQYF.